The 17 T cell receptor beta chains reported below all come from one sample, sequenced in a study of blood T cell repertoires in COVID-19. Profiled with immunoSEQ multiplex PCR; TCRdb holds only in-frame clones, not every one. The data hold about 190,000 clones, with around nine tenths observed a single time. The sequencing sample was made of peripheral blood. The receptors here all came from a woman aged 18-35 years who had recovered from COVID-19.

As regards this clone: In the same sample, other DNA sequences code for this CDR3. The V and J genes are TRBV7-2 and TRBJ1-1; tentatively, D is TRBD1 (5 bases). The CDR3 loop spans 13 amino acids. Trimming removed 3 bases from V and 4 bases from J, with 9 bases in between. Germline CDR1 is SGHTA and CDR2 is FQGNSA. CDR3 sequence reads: CASSLGGATEAFF. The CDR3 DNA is TGTGCCAGCAGCTTGGGGGGAGCCACTGAAGCTTTCTTT.

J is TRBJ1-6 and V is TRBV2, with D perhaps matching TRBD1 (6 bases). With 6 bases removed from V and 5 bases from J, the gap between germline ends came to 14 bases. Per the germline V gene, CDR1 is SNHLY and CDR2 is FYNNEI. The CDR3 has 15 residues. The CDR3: CASRYRALDNSPLHF. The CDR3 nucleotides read TGTGCCAGCAGGTACAGGGCTTTAGATAATTCACCCCTCCACTTT.

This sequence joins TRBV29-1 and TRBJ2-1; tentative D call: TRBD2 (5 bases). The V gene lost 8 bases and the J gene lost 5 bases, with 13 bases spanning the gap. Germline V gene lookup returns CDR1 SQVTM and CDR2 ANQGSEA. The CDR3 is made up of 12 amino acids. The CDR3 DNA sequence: TGCAGCTTAAGGACTCTTGACAATGAGCAGTTCTTC. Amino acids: CSLRTLDNEQFF.

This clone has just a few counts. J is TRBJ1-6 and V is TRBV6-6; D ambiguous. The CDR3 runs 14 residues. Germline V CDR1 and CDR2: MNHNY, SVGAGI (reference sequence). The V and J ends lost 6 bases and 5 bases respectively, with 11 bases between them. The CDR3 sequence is CASRSISDNSPLHF. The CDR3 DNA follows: TGTGCCAGCAGAAGTATATCGGATAATTCACCCCTCCACTTT.

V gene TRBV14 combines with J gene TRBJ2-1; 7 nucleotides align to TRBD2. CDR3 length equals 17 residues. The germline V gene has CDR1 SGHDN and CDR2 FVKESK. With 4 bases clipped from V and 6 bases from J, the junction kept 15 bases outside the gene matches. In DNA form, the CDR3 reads TGTGCCAGCAGCCCCTTTTGGGTGAGGTCGGGGGGCAATGAGCAGTTCTTC. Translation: CASSPFWVRSGGNEQFF.

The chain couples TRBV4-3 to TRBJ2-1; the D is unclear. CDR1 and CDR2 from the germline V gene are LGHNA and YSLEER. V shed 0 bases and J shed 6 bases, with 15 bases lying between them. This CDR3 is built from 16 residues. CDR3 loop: CASSQDAGRWFNEQFF. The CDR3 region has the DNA TGCGCCAGCAGCCAAGATGCAGGCAGATGGTTCAATGAGCAGTTCTTC.

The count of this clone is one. CDR3 sequence reads: CASSGDSPSSYNEQFF. CDR3 nucleotides: TGTGCCAGCAGTGGGGACAGCCCGAGCTCCTACAATGAGCAGTTCTTC. The chain combines TRBV6-1 with TRBJ2-1; TRBD1 matches at 7 bases. With V trimmed by 4 bases and J by 0 bases, 6 bases remained unmatched. Germline V gives CDR1 MNHNS, CDR2 SASEGT. The length of the CDR3 is 16 residues.

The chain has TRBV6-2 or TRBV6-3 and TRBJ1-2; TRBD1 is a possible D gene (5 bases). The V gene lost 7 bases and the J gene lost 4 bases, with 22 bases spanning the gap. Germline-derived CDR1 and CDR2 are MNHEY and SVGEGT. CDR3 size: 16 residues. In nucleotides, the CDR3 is TGTGCCAGCACCCCGTCTCCGGACACGGTCTTCTATGGCTACACCTTC. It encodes CASTPSPDTVFYGYTF.

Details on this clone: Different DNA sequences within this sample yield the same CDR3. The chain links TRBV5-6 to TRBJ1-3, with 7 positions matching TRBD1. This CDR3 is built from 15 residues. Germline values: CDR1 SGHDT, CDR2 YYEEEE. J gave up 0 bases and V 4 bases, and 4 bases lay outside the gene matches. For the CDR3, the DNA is TGTGCCAGCAGCCGGGACAGCAGCTCTGGAAACACCATATATTTT. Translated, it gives CASSRDSSSGNTIYF.

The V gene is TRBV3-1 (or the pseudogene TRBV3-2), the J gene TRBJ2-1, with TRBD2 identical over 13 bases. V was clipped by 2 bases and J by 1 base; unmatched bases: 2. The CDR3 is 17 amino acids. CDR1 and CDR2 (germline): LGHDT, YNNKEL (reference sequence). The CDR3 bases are TGTGCCAGCAGCCAATGGACTAGCGGGAGATCCTACAATGAGCAGTTCTTC. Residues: CASSQWTSGRSYNEQFF.

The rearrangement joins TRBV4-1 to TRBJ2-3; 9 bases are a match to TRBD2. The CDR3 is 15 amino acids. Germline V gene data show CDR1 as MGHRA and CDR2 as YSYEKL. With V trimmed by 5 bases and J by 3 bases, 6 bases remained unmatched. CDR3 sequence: CASSLGLAGTDTQYF. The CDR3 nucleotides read TGCGCCAGCAGCTTGGGACTAGCTGGTACAGATACGCAGTATTTT.

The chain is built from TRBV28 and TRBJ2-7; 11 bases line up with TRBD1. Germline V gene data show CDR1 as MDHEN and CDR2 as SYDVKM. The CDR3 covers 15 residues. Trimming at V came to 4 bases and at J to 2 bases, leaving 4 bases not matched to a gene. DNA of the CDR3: TGTGCCAGCAGTTGGGACAGGGGGGCGCCCTACGAGCAGTACGTC. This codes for CASSWDRGAPYEQYV.

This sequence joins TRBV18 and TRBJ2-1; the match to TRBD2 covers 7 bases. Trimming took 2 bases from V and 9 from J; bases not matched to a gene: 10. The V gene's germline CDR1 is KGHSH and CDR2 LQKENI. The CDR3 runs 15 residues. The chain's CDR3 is CASSPAVGLVPEQFF. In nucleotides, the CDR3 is TGTGCCAGCTCACCAGCCGTCGGACTAGTCCCTGAGCAGTTCTTC. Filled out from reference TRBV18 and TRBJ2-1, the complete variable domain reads NAGVMQNPRHLVRRRGQEARLRCSPMKGHSHVYWYRQLPEEGLKFMVYLQKENIIDESGMPKERFSAEFPKEGPSILRIQQVVRGDSAAYFCASSPAVGLVPEQFFGPGTRLTVL.

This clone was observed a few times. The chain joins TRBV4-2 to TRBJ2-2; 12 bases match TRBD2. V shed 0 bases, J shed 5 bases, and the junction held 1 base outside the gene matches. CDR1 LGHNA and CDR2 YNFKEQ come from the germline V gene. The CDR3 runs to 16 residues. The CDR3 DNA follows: TGTGCCAGCAGCCAAGATCTAGCGGGAGGGACCGGGGAGCTGTTTTTT. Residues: CASSQDLAGGTGELFF.

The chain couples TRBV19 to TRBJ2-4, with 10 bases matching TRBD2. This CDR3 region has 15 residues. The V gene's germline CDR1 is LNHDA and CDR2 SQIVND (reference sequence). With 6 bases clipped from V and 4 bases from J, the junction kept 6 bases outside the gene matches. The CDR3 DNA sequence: TGTGCCAGTAGAGTAGCGGGGGGACCTAAAAACATTCAGTACTTC. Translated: CASRVAGGPKNIQYF.

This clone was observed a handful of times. DNA of the CDR3: TGTGCCAGCAGTCCCTGGGGCGGGATAGGCAATGAGCAGTTCTTC. Translation gives CASSPWGGIGNEQFF. J is TRBJ2-1 and V is TRBV7-8, with D possibly matching TRBD2 (6 bases). Trimming took off 6 bases at V and 6 bases at J, with 18 bases between the two ends. The CDR3 is 15 amino acids. Germline V CDR1 and CDR2: SGHVS, FQNEAQ. Full variable domain (missing parts from reference TRBV7-8 and TRBJ2-1): GAGVSQSPRYKVAKRGQDVALRCDPISGHVSLFWYQQALGQGPEFLTYFQNEAQLDKSGLPSDRFFAERPEGSVSTLKIQRTQQEDSAVYLCASSPWGGIGNEQFFGPGTRLTVL.

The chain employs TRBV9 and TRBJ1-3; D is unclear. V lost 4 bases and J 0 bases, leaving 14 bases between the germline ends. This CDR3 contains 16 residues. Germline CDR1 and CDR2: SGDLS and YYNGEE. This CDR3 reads CASSPLPAPSGNTIYF. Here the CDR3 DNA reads TGTGCCAGCAGCCCCCTCCCTGCGCCCTCTGGAAACACCATATATTTT. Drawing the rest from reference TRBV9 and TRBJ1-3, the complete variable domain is DSGVTQTPKHLITATGQRVTLRCSPRSGDLSVYWYQQSLDQGLQFLIQYYNGEERAKGNILERFSAQQFPDLHSELNLSSLELGDSALYFCASSPLPAPSGNTIYFGEGSWLTVV.